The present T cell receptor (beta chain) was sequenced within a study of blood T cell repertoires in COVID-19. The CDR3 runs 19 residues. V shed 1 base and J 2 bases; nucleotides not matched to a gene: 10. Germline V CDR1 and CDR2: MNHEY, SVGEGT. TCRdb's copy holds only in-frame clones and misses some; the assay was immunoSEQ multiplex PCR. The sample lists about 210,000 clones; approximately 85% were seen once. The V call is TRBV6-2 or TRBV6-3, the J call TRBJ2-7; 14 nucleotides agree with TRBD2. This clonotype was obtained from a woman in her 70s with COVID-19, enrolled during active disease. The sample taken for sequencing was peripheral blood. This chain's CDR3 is CASSYFSGLAGEFTYEQYF. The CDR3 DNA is TGTGCCAGCAGTTACTTTTCGGGACTAGCGGGAGAGTTTACCTACGAGCAGTACTTC.